A single TCR beta chain is shown here with its context. The CDR3 has 16 residues. V trimming: 4 bases; J trimming: 7 bases; junction bases outside the gene matches: 8. Germline-derived CDR1 and CDR2 are MNHEY and SMNVEV (reference sequence). This entry comes from a study of blood T cell repertoires in COVID-19. Study context: Material from acute and convalescent COVID-19 was sourced from the United States, Italy and Spain.

Generated by immunoSEQ multiplex PCR, the TCRdb table keeps only in-frame clones and is missing some. Here the sample spans roughly 32,000 clones, roughly 90% being singletons. V gene TRBV27 combines with J gene TRBJ2-1; 12 nucleotides match TRBD1. This receptor was obtained from a man aged 45-65 years with active or convalescent COVID-19. Sequencing used peripheral blood. The CDR3 DNA is TGTGCCAGCAGTTCTATCCGGGACAGGGGGCAAAATGAGCAGTTCTTC. As protein: CASSSIRDRGQNEQFF.